Sequencing of this T cell receptor (beta chain) was carried out in a study of blood T cell repertoires in COVID-19. Study-wide background: Sources were T cells, B-cell-depleted T cells, or PBMCs; the material itself was cDNA or gDNA.

Source study methods: Amplification from reference gene primers served as the basis for estimated nucleated cell counts. The repertoire was sequenced with immunoSEQ multiplex PCR; TCRdb's copy has only in-frame clones and lacks some. D and trimming were read from the DNA, whereas the V and J calls and clone size are those reported in that table. Among some 180,000 clones listed, 85% were seen once. Per germline, CDR1 WSHSY and CDR2 SAAADI. This CDR3 is built from 12 residues. V was pared by 8 bases and J by 4 bases, with 8 bases between. This clone was recorded only once. Patients in Seattle were enrolled during active infection, then followed longitudinally.

J is TRBJ2-2 and V is TRBV10-2; D is ambiguous. This TCR came from a woman older than 75 with COVID-19, enrolled during active disease. The specimen sequenced was peripheral blood. The CDR3 coding sequence is TGCGCCAGCCGGGTGGGCACCGGGGAGCTGTTTTTT. Translated, it gives CASRVGTGELFF.